This T cell receptor (beta chain) was retrieved from a study of patients and donors after allogeneic stem cell transplantation. TCRdb re-derived calls from the RT-PCR reads in MiXCR, one entry per CDR3 protein. Of about 74,000 distinct CDR3 sequences in the sample, approximately 25% were seen once. The length of the CDR3 is 14 residues. V lost 3 bases, J lost 6 bases, and 11 bases lay in between. This clonotype occurred once. A read error may be the cause here, since a much bigger clone is one base away. The receptor was derived from a human donor who was either an allogeneic HSCT recipient or a stem cell or donor lymphocyte infusion donor (not recorded which). It is not recorded whose cells these are; they may come from a transplant donor. What was sequenced was blood, either unsorted or a sorted T cell fraction (not recorded which). The rearrangement links TRBV12-3 or TRBV12-4 to TRBJ2-2; D ambiguous. The DNA for the CDR3 is TGTGCCAGCAGTTTTGGTCGAAGACCCGGGGAGCTGTTTTTT. This encodes CASSFGRRPGELFF.